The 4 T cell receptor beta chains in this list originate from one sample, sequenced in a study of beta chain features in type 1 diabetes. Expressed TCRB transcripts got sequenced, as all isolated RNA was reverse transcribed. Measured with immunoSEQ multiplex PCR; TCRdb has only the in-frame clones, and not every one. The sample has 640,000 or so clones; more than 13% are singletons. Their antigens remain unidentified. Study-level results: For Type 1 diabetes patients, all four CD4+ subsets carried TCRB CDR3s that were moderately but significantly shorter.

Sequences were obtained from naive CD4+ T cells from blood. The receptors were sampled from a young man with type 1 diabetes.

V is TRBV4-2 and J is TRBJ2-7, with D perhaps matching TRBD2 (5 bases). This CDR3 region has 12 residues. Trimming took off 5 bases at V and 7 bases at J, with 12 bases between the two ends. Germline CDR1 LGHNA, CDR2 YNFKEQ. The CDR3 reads CASSGQGGEQYF. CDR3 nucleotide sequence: TGTGCCAGCAGCGGGCAAGGCGGGGAGCAGTACTTC.

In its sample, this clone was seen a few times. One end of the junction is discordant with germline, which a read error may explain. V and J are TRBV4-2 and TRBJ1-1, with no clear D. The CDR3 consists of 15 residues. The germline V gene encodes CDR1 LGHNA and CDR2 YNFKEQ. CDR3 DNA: TGTGCCAGCAACCAAGACATGATGGGTAACACTGAAGCTTTCTTT. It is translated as CASNQDMMGNTEAFF.

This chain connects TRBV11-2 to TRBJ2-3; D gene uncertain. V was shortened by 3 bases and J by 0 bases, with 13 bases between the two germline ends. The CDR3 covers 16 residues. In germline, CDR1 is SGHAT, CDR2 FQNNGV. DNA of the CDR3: TGTGCCAGCAGCTTTCGCTTAGATCCTAGCACAGATACGCAGTATTTT. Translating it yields CASSFRLDPSTDTQYF.

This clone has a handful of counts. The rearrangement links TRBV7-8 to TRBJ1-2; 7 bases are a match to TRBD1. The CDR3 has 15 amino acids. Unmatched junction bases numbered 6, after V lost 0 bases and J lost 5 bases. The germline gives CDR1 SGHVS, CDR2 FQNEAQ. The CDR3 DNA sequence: TGTGCCAGCAGCTTAGCGGCCAGGGGGAAGTATGGCTACACCTTC. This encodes CASSLAARGKYGYTF.